Each of the 12 T cell receptor beta chains below was sequenced from the same sample in a study of T cells in tuberculosis. Clones were read by immunoSEQ multiplex PCR, and TCRdb kept only the in-frame ones, dropping some. The sample carries approximately 46,000 clones, more than 90% recorded once. The time point is: new active TB diagnosis, blood taken before or within 7 days of starting treatment. The sequencing here drew on PBMCs, taken at tuberculosis diagnosis. Source of these receptors: an adult with tuberculosis.

The rearrangement joins TRBV7-9 to TRBJ1-2, with D possibly TRBD1 on 5 matching bases. This CDR3 is 15 amino acids long. CDR1 and CDR2 from the germline V gene are SEHNR and FQNEAQ (reference sequence). V lost 1 base and J lost 5, with 14 bases in between. The chain's CDR3 is CASSLGSPGIYGYTF. Here the CDR3 DNA reads TGTGCCAGCAGCTTAGGTTCTCCAGGGATTTATGGCTACACCTTC.

This chain links TRBV15 with TRBJ2-3, with D uncertain. The V gene's germline CDR1 is LNHNV and CDR2 YYDKDF (reference sequence). This CDR3 is 14 amino acids long. V was trimmed by 0 bases and J by 4 bases, leaving 8 bases between them. The DNA of the CDR3 is TGTGCCACCAGCAGAGACAGGTTTGCAGATACGCAGTATTTT. Protein: CATSRDRFADTQYF.

The genes are TRBV7-9 and TRBJ2-5, with D possibly TRBD2 on 6 matching bases. The germline V gene has CDR1 SEHNR and CDR2 FQNEAQ (reference sequence). V was pared by 3 bases and J by 7 bases, with 6 bases between. The CDR3 contains 11 residues. The CDR3 reads CASSFGGTQYF. In nucleotides, the CDR3 is TGTGCCAGCAGCTTCGGGGGGACCCAGTACTTC.

The chain joins TRBV14 to TRBJ2-7; 9 bases align to TRBD1. V dropped 4 bases and J dropped 5; count of bases not matched to a gene: 12. The CDR3 spans 16 residues. Per germline, CDR1 SGHDN and CDR2 FVKESK. As DNA, the CDR3 is TGTGCCAGCAGCCTAATACCGGGACAGGGCCCCCACGAGCAGTACTTC. Translation gives CASSLIPGQGPHEQYF.

The chain is built from TRBV28 and TRBJ2-4, with D perhaps matching TRBD2 (5 bases). The CDR3 covers 16 residues. V lost 1 base and J 3 bases, leaving 13 bases between the germline ends. The germline V gene encodes CDR1 MDHEN and CDR2 SYDVKM. The CDR3 nucleotides read TGTGCCAGCAGTTTATTAATGGGTGAGGGCAAAAACATTCAGTACTTC. It codes for CASSLLMGEGKNIQYF.

V gene TRBV11-2 combines with J gene TRBJ1-5; D ambiguous. The length of the CDR3 is 14 residues. Germline V gene sequence: CDR1 SGHAT, CDR2 FQNNGV. V gave up 5 bases and J gave up 4 bases, with 12 bases separating them. The CDR3: CASSEQDSNQPQHF. CDR3 bases: TGTGCCAGCAGCGAGCAGGACTCGAATCAGCCCCAGCATTTT.

The V gene is TRBV5-4, the J gene TRBJ2-5; D possibly corresponds to TRBD2 (8 bases). There are 15 residues in the CDR3. V was shortened by 0 bases and J by 4 bases, with 13 bases between the two germline ends. Germline V gene data show CDR1 as SGHNT and CDR2 as YYREEE (reference sequence). This CDR3 reads CASSLAGGGRETQYF. The CDR3 bases are TGTGCCAGCAGCTTGGCGGGAGGGGGCCGAGAGACCCAGTACTTC.

This clone was detected once. The genes are TRBV7-9 and TRBJ1-5, with D possibly TRBD1 on 6 matching bases. CDR1 is SEHNR and CDR2 is FQNEAQ in the germline V gene (reference sequence). CDR3 length: 14 residues. V was clipped by 6 bases and J by 0 bases, with 9 bases between them. CDR3 protein: CASSQGNSNQPQHF. CDR3 in DNA: TGTGCCAGCAGTCAGGGGAATAGCAATCAGCCCCAGCATTTT.

The V call is TRBV27, the J call TRBJ1-1; 7 bases are a match to TRBD1. The V and J ends lost 3 bases and 7 bases, in that order; junction bases with no gene match: 5. The germline V gene encodes CDR1 MNHEY and CDR2 SMNVEV (reference sequence). The CDR3 is 13 amino acids. The CDR3 protein is CASSFGWTGEAFF. DNA for the CDR3: TGTGCCAGCAGTTTCGGGTGGACAGGTGAAGCTTTCTTT.

The chain combines TRBV27 with TRBJ1-5; D is possibly TRBD1 (5 bases). The CDR3 covers 14 residues. The ends were cut back, 5 bases at V and 6 bases at J, with 14 bases in the middle. Germline values: CDR1 MNHEY, CDR2 SMNVEV (reference sequence). The CDR3 sequence is CASSPLTDTQPQHF. In DNA, the CDR3 is TGTGCCAGCAGTCCTTTGACAGATACTCAGCCCCAGCATTTT.

This chain joins TRBV6-1 and TRBJ2-5; a weak D match, TRBD1 (6 bases). The V and J ends lost 7 bases and 1 base respectively, with 13 bases between them. The CDR3 is 14 residues long. In germline, CDR1 is MNHNS, CDR2 SASEGT. CDR3 DNA sequence: TGTGCCAGCACTATAGGGGGTCTCCAAGAGACCCAGTACTTC. It yields the protein CASTIGGLQETQYF.

DNA for the CDR3: TGTGCCAGCAGTTCCCAGGGGTCTGTGCAGTACTTC. Translating gives CASSSQGSVQYF. This chain uses TRBV28 with TRBJ2-7; D may be TRBD1 (6 bases). This CDR3 spans 12 amino acids. Germline V gives CDR1 MDHEN, CDR2 SYDVKM. The V gene lost 4 bases and the J gene lost 9 bases, with 13 bases spanning the gap.